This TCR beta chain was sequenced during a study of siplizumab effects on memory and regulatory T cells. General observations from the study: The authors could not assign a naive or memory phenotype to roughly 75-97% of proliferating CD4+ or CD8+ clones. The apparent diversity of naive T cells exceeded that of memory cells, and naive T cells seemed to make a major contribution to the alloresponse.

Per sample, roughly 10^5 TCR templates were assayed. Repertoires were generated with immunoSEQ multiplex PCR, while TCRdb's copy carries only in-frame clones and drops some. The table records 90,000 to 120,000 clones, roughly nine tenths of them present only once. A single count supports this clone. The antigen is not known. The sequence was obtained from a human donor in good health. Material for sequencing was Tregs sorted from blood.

The CDR3, as DNA: TGTGCCAGCAGCTTGGTTGGTGTCAGGCACACTGAAGCTTTCTTT. Residues: CASSLVGVRHTEAFF. The chain combines TRBV5-6 with TRBJ1-1; D unclear. V was pared by 0 bases and J by 3 bases, with 12 bases between. The CDR3 has 15 residues. Germline V lookup: CDR1 SGHDT, CDR2 YYEEEE.